This passage covers 9 T cell receptor beta chains from one sample sequenced in a study of blood T cells in healthy people across ages. Using a J-beta primer mix together with a sample-barcoded 5' primer, a second PCR was run for about 6 to 11 cycles. Each CDR3 protein gets one entry after TCRdb re-called the 5' RACE reads with MiXCR. This table has about 400,000 distinct CDR3 sequences, approximately 47% appearing once. Sample: blood. Receptors were obtained from a man in his fifties or sixties in good health.

The chain combines TRBV20-1 with TRBJ2-7; 7 bases agree with TRBD2. The V gene end was trimmed by 5 bases and the J gene end by 3 bases; junction bases not matched to a gene: 10. The CDR3 extends over 14 amino acids. The V gene's germline CDR1 is DFQATT and CDR2 SNEGSKA (reference sequence). The CDR3 is CSASPSGHLYEQYF. The CDR3 region has the DNA TGCAGTGCTTCCCCTAGCGGACACCTCTACGAGCAGTACTTC.

The rearrangement uses TRBV28 and TRBJ2-1; TRBD2 matches at 10 bases. Germline assignment: CDR1 MDHEN and CDR2 SYDVKM. V was clipped by 4 bases and J by 7 bases; unmatched bases: 7. The CDR3 is 15 residues long. Here the CDR3 reads CASSWEREGLNEQFF. DNA of the CDR3: TGTGCCAGCAGTTGGGAGCGGGAGGGCCTTAATGAGCAGTTCTTC.

The rearrangement uses TRBV29-1 and TRBJ2-7; the D gene could be TRBD1 or TRBD2 (5 bases each). Per the germline V gene, CDR1 is SQVTM and CDR2 is ANQGSEA. The CDR3 has 14 amino acids. V was trimmed by 4 bases and J by 0 bases, leaving 13 bases between them. The CDR3 DNA is TGCAGCGTTGCTTCGGGGCTGAGCTCCTACGAGCAGTACTTC. Protein product: CSVASGLSSYEQYF.

The V gene is TRBV29-1, the J gene TRBJ1-5; D is unclear. Trimming removed 7 bases from V and 6 bases from J, with 16 bases in between. Germline lookup yields CDR1 SQVTM and CDR2 ANQGSEA. The length of the CDR3 is 13 residues. The CDR3 loop is CSAGLAVGQPQHF. CDR3 bases: TGCAGCGCCGGTCTGGCCGTGGGTCAGCCCCAGCATTTT.

The chain has TRBV28 and TRBJ1-2; the match to TRBD1 covers 8 bases. V lost 5 bases to trimming and J lost 7 bases; unmatched junction nucleotides: 9. The CDR3 has 14 residues. Germline V gene lookup returns CDR1 MDHEN and CDR2 SYDVKM. The CDR3 DNA reads TGTGCCAGCAGTCCGGACAGGGCTAGTTCTGGCTACACCTTC. Translation gives CASSPDRASSGYTF.

The gene calls are TRBV12-3 or TRBV12-4 and TRBJ2-4; no clear D gene. This CDR3 region has 16 residues. V dropped 0 bases and J dropped 3 bases, with 12 bases sitting between them. The CDR3 DNA is TGTGCCAGCAGTTTAGCCCTCAATATGGGCAAAAACATTCAGTACTTC. It specifies CASSLALNMGKNIQYF.

V is TRBV29-1 and J is TRBJ1-1; 11 bases line up with TRBD1. The CDR3 totals 15 residues. Trimming took 4 bases from V and 6 from J; bases not matched to a gene: 10. CDR1 is SQVTM, CDR2 ANQGSEA, per germline. As DNA, the CDR3 is TGCAGCGTTGCCAAGAGGTGGGGACAGGGGGCTGAAGCTTTCTTT. Residues: CSVAKRWGQGAEAFF. Full variable domain (rest looked up from reference TRBV29-1 and TRBJ1-1): SAVISQKPSRDICQRGTSLTIQCQVDSQVTMMFWYRQQPGQSLTLIATANQGSEATYESGFVIDKFPISRPNLTFSTLTVSNMSPEDSSIYLCSVAKRWGQGAEAFFGQGTRLTVV.

V is TRBV6-5 and J is TRBJ2-5; D remains ambiguous. The CDR3 contains 13 residues. Germline V gene lookup returns CDR1 MNHEY and CDR2 SVGAGI. With 1 base removed from V and 3 bases from J, the gap between germline ends came to 6 bases. In nucleotides, the CDR3 is TGTGCCAGCAGTTACTACGGAAAAGAGACCCAGTACTTC. It translates to CASSYYGKETQYF.

This chain joins TRBV24-1 and TRBJ2-5, with D possibly TRBD1 on 8 matching bases. The CDR3 is made up of 16 amino acids. CDR1 is KGHDR, CDR2 SFDVKD, per germline. Trimming took off 3 bases at V and 2 bases at J, with 15 bases between the two ends. CDR3 in DNA: TGTGCCACCAGTGATCCCGGACAGGGAGGGCAAGAGACCCAGTACTTC. Encoded protein: CATSDPGQGGQETQYF.